This T cell receptor (beta chain) was recovered during a study of shared clonotypes between healthy human individuals. As defined, naive CD8 cells were CD45RO-negative and positively selected for CCR7, with terminally differentiated effector memory CD45RA+ cells excluded. Germline CDR1 and CDR2: MDHEN and SYDVKM. The V end was cut by 6 bases, the J end by 4 bases, with 11 bases between. This CDR3 is 13 amino acids long. This was a deep-level run. TCRdb keeps only in-frame clones here, not all; method: immunoSEQ multiplex PCR. The table has about 600,000 clones, roughly 98% seen once; the top ten hold approximately 0.3%.

The chain employs TRBV28 and TRBJ2-3; D ambiguous. Sequencing used naive CD8+ T cells sorted from blood. This sequence was found in a man aged 25 to 40 in good health. CDR3 in amino acids: CASSRQPADTQYF. For the CDR3, the DNA is TGTGCCAGCAGCCGACAACCCGCAGATACGCAGTATTTT.